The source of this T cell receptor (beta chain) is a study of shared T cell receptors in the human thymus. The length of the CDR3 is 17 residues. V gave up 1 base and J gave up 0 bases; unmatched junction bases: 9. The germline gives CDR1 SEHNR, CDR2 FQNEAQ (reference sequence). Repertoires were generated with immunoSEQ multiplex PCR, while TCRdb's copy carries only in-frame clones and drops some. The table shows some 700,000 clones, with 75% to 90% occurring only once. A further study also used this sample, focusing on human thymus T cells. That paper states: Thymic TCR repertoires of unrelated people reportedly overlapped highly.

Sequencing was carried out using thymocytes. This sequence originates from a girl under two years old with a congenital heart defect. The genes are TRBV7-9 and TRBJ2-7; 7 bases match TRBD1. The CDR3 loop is CASSLVHGQDNSYEQYF. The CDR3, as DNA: TGTGCCAGCAGCTTAGTGCATGGACAGGATAACTCCTACGAGCAGTACTTC.